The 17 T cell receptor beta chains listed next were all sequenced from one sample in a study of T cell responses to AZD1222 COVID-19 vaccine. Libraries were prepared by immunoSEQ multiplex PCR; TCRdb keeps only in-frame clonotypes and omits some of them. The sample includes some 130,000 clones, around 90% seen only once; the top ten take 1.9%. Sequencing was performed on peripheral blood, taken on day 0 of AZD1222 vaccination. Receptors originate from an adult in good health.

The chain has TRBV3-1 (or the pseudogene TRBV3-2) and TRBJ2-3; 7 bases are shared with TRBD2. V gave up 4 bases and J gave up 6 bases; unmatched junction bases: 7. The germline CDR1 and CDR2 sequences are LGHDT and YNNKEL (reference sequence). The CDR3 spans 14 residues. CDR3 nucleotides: TGTGCCAGCAGCCCTAGCGGCTCCCCCGATACGCAGTATTTT. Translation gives CASSPSGSPDTQYF.

This CDR3 reads CAWSKGGTGELFF. CDR3 sequence (DNA): TGTGCCTGGAGTAAAGGTGGCACCGGGGAGCTGTTTTTT. This chain uses TRBV30 with TRBJ2-2; D call uncertain. V was trimmed by 2 bases and J by 4 bases, leaving 8 bases between them. The CDR3 is made up of 13 amino acids. Germline loops: CDR1 GTSNPN, CDR2 SVGIG (reference sequence).

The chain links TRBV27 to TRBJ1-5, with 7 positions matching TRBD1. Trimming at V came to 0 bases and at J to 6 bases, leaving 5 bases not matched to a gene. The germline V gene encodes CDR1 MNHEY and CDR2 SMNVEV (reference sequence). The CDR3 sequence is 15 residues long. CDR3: CASSLSGGKFQPQHF. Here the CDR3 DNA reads TGTGCCAGCAGTTTATCAGGGGGCAAGTTTCAGCCCCAGCATTTT.

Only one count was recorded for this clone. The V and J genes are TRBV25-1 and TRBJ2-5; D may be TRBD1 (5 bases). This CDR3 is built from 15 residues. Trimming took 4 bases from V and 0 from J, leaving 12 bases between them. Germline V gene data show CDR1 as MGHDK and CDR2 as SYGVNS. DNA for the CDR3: TGTGCCAGCAGTGGCGTAACAGGAAACCAAGAGACCCAGTACTTC. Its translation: CASSGVTGNQETQYF.

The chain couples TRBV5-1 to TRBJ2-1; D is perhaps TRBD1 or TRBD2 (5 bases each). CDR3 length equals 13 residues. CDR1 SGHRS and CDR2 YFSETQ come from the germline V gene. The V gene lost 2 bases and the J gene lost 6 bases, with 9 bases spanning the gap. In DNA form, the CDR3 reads TGCGCCAGCAGCTTACGGGGCCCCAATGAGCAGTTCTTC. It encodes CASSLRGPNEQFF.

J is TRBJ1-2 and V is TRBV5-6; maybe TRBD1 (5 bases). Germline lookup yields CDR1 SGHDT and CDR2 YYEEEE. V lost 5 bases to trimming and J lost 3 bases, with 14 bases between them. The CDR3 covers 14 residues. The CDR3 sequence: CASSAGTFDYGYTF. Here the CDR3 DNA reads TGTGCCAGCAGTGCGGGGACCTTCGACTATGGCTACACCTTC.

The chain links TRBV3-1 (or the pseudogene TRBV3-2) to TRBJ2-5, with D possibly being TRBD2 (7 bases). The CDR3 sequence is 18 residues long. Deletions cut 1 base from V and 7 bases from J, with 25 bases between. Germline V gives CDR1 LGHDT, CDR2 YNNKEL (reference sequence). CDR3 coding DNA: TGTGCCAGCAGCCAAGGAGGGCGTACGGCGGGGGCCCGAAGGACCCAGTACTTC. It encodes CASSQGGRTAGARRTQYF.

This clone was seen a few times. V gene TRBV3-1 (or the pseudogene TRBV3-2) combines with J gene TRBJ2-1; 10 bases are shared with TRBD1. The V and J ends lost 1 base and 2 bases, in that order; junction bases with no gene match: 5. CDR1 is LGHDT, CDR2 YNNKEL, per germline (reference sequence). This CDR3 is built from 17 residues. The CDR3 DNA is TGTGCCAGCAGCCAAGGCACCGGGACAGGGGCCTACAATGAGCAGTTCTTC. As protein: CASSQGTGTGAYNEQFF.

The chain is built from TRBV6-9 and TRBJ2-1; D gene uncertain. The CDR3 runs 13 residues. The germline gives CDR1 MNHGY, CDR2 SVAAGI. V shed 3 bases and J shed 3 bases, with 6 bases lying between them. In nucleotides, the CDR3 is TGTGCCAGCAGTTACCGTTACTACAATGAGCAGTTCTTC. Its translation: CASSYRYYNEQFF.

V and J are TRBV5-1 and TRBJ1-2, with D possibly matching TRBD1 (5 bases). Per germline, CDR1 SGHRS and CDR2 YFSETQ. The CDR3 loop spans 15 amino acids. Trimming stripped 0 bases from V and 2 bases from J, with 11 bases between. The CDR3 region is CASSLELGRNYGYTF. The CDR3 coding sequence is TGCGCCAGCAGCTTGGAGCTGGGACGGAACTATGGCTACACCTTC.

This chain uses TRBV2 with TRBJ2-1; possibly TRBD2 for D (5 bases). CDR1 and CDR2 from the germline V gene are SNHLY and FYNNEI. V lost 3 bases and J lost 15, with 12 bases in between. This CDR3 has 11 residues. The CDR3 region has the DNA TGTGCCAGCAGTGAGTCCCTAGCTTCGTTCTTC. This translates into CASSESLASFF.

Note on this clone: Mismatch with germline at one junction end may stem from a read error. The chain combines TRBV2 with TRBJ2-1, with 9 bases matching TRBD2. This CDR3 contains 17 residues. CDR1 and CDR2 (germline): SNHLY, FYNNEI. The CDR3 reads CASSEGRGGPSYNEQFF. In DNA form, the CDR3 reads TGTGCCAGCAGCGAAGGGCGGGGGGGGCCATCCTACAATGAGCAGTTCTTC.

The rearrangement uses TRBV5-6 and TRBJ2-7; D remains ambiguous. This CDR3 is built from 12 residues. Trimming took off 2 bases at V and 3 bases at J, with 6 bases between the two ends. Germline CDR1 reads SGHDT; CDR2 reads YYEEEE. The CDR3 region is CASSFRLYEQYF. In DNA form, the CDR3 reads TGTGCCAGCAGCTTCCGTCTCTACGAGCAGTACTTC. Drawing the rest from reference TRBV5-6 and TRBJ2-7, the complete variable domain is DAGVTQSPTHLIKTRGQQVTLRCSPKSGHDTVSWYQQALGQGPQFIFQYYEEEERQRGNFPDRFSGHQFPNYSSELNVNALLLGDSALYLCASSFRLYEQYFGPGTRLTVT.

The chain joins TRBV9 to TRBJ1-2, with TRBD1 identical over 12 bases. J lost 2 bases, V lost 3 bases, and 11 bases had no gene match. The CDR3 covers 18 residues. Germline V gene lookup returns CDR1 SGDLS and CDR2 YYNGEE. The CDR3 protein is CASSANPGQGAKNYGYTF. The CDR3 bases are TGTGCCAGCAGCGCCAACCCGGGACAGGGGGCTAAAAACTATGGCTACACCTTC.

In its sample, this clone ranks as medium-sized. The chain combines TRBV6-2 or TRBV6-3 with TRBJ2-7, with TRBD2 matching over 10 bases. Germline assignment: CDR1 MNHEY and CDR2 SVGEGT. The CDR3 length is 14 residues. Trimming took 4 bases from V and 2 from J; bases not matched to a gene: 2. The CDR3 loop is CASSFGTSAYEQYF. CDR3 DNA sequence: TGTGCCAGCAGTTTCGGGACTAGCGCCTACGAGCAGTACTTC.

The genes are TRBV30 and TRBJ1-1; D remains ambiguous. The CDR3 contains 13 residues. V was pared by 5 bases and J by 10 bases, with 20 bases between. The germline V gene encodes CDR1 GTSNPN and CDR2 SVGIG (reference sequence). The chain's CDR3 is CAWEGIRGIGAFF. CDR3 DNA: TGTGCCTGGGAGGGTATCCGAGGTATTGGAGCTTTCTTT.

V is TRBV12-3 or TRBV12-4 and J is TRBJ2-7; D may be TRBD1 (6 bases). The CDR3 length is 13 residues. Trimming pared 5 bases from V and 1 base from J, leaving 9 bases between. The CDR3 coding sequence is TGTGCCAGCAGTAATACAGGGTCCTACGAGCAGTACTTC. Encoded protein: CASSNTGSYEQYF.